These 11 T cell receptor beta chains originate from one sample sequenced in a study of T cell responses to AZD1222 COVID-19 vaccine. This table comes from immunoSEQ multiplex PCR, and its TCRdb copy is limited to in-frame clones, with some not included. The sample lists 75,000 to 100,000 clones, roughly 89% occurring once. The sample in question was peripheral blood, obtained on day 0 of AZD1222 vaccination. All receptors derive from an adult in good health.

The chain joins TRBV11-1 to TRBJ2-2; D unclear. V dropped 5 bases and J dropped 2 bases, with 12 bases sitting between them. Per the germline V gene, CDR1 is SGHAT and CDR2 is FQDESV (reference sequence). This CDR3 has 15 residues. CDR3 sequence reads: CASSVSLSNTGELFF. In DNA, the CDR3 is TGTGCCAGCAGCGTGTCCCTATCTAACACCGGGGAGCTGTTTTTT.

The chain uses TRBV19 and TRBJ2-7; 8 positions match TRBD2. The J segment lost 7 bases and the V segment lost 3 bases, leaving 11 bases of the junction unmatched. The CDR3 is 15 residues long. CDR1 and CDR2 (germline): LNHDA, SQIVND (reference sequence). The CDR3 bases are TGTGCCAGTAGTATCGGGGCGGGGGGCCCGCGGGAGCAGTACTTC. It is translated as CASSIGAGGPREQYF.

The rearrangement joins TRBV19 to TRBJ2-1; 8 nucleotides agree with TRBD2. V was pared by 6 bases and J by 5 bases, with 3 bases of the junction left unmatched. The CDR3 is 13 amino acids. Germline-derived CDR1 and CDR2 are LNHDA and SQIVND (reference sequence). CDR3 nucleotides: TGTGCCAGTAGCGGGACTAGTAACAATGAGCAGTTCTTC. This gives the protein CASSGTSNNEQFF.

The chain uses TRBV3-1 (or the pseudogene TRBV3-2) and TRBJ2-1; tentatively, D is TRBD2 (7 bases). The ends were cut back, 6 bases at V and 10 bases at J, with 22 bases in the middle. The CDR3 extends over 15 amino acids. CDR1 and CDR2 (germline): LGHDT, YNNKEL (reference sequence). CDR3 sequence: CASSENGLGGSEQFF. The CDR3 region has the DNA TGTGCCAGCAGTGAAAACGGACTAGGGGGTAGCGAGCAGTTCTTC.

V usage is TRBV27 and J usage is TRBJ2-7; 7 bases are a match to TRBD2. The CDR3 totals 14 residues. Germline loops: CDR1 MNHEY, CDR2 SMNVEV (reference sequence). After removal of 8 bases from V and 5 bases from J, the junction contained 12 bases not matched to a gene. CDR3 protein: CASAWGGSRNEQYF. The CDR3 DNA sequence: TGTGCCAGCGCATGGGGGGGTAGTCGAAACGAGCAGTACTTC.

The chain uses TRBV7-6 and TRBJ1-3, with TRBD1 as a possible D gene (5 bases). The CDR3 has 16 residues. From germline, CDR1 is SGHVS and CDR2 FNYEAQ. Trimming shortened V by 5 bases and J by 1 base, and 15 bases separated the two germline ends. Here the CDR3 reads CASSGSRGGSGNTIYF. CDR3 nucleotide sequence: TGTGCCAGCAGCGGGTCAAGGGGAGGTTCTGGAAACACCATATATTTT.

This CDR3 reads CASSLSWGPGQGYTF. The DNA of the CDR3 is TGTGCCAGCAGCTTGTCATGGGGACCAGGTCAAGGCTACACCTTC. The chain is built from TRBV5-6 and TRBJ1-2; tentatively, D is TRBD1 (5 bases). From germline, CDR1 is SGHDT and CDR2 YYEEEE. Between the trimmed V and J ends, which lost 1 base and 8 bases, there was a span of 18 bases. This CDR3 comprises 15 residues.

The genes are TRBV19 and TRBJ1-6; no definite D call. Germline V CDR1 and CDR2: LNHDA, SQIVND (reference sequence). The CDR3 totals 16 residues. V was clipped by 5 bases and J by 1 base, with 12 bases between them. CDR3 sequence: CASSSGWASYNSPLHF. The CDR3 bases are TGTGCCAGTAGTTCGGGCTGGGCGTCCTATAATTCACCCCTCCACTTT.

This sequence joins TRBV4-1 and TRBJ1-2, with D possibly being TRBD1 (6 bases). This CDR3 spans 13 amino acids. Germline V gene lookup returns CDR1 MGHRA and CDR2 YSYEKL. Trimming removed 0 bases at V and 13 bases at J, with 15 bases between. The CDR3 DNA reads as TGCGCCAGCAGCCAAGATCTGAGGGGGGTGCGCACCTTC. Translating it yields CASSQDLRGVRTF.

V is TRBV5-1 and J is TRBJ2-5; 9 bases agree with TRBD1. The CDR3 spans 15 residues. CDR1 SGHRS and CDR2 YFSETQ come from the germline V gene. V shed 0 bases and J 1 base; nucleotides not matched to a gene: 1. CDR3 protein: CASSLGDRVQETQYF. The CDR3 DNA reads as TGCGCCAGCAGCTTGGGGGACAGGGTCCAAGAGACCCAGTACTTC.

The V and J genes are TRBV30 and TRBJ1-1; 9 bases line up with TRBD1. Germline trimming cut 3 bases from V and 1 base from J; bases unmatched to any gene: 3. Per the germline V gene, CDR1 is GTSNPN and CDR2 is SVGIG (reference sequence). The CDR3 length is 14 residues. The CDR3 sequence is CAWRRDRANTEAFF. Written as DNA, the CDR3 is TGTGCCTGGAGGAGGGACAGGGCGAACACTGAAGCTTTCTTT.